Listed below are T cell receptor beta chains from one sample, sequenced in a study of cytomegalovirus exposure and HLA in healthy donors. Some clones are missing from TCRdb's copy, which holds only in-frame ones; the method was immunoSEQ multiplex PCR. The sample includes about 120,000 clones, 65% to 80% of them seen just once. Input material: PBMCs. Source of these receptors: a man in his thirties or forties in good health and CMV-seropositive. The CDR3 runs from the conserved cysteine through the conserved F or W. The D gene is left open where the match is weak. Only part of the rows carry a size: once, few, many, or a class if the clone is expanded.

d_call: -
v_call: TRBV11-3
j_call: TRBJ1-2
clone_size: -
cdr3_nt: TGTGCCAGCAGCCCCCAGGTTGCTAACTATGGCTACACCTTC
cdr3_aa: CASSPQVANYGYTF

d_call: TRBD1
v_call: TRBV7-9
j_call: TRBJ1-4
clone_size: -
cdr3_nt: TGTGCCAGCAGCTCCGAGGACAGGGGAAGTGAAAAACTGTTTTTT
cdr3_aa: CASSSEDRGSEKLFF

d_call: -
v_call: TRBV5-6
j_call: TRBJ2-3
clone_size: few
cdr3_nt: TGTGCCAGCAGCTTGGCAGGGGCCAGCACAGATACGCAGTATTTT
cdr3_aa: CASSLAGASTDTQYF

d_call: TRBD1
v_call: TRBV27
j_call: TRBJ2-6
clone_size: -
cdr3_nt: TGTGCCAGCAGAGCCGGGACAGGGGGCGCCTCTGGGGCCAACGTCCTGACTTTC
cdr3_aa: CASRAGTGGASGANVLTF

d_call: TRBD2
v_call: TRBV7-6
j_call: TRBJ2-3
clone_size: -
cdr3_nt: TGTGCCAGCAGCGGACTAGCGGGGGGGGAGGATACGCAGTATTTT
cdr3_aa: CASSGLAGGEDTQYF

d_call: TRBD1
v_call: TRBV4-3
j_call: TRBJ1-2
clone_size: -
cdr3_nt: TGCGCCAGCAGCCAAGCTTCTGGCAGGGGGCGCCGGGACTATGGCTACACCTTC
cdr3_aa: CASSQASGRGRRDYGYTF

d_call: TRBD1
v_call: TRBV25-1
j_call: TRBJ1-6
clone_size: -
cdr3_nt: TGTGCCAGCAGTGGGGGGCAGGGGGCAAGGTCACCCCTCCACTTT
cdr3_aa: CASSGGQGARSPLHF

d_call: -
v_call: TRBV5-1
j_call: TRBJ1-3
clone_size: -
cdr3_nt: TGCGCCAGCAGCTTGGGACAGGATGCCACCATATATTTT
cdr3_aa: CASSLGQDATIYF

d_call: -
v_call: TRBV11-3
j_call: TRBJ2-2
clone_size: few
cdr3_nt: TGTGCCAGCAGACTATCCAAGGGGTATGGCACCGGGGAGCTGTTTTTT
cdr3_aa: CASRLSKGYGTGELFF

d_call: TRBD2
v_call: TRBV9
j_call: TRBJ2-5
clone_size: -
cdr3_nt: TGTGCCAGCAGCGGCGGACTAGCGGGGGGGGAGACCCAGTACTTC
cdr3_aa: CASSGGLAGGETQYF

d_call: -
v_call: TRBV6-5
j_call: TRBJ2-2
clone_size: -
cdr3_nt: TGTGCCAGCCAACGGGGGGCCTTGGTCGGGGAGCTGTTTTTT
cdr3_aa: CASQRGALVGELFF

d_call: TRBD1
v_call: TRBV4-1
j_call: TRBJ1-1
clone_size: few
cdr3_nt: TGCGCCAGCAGCCAAGACATTGGACAGGGGGAGGCTTTCTTT
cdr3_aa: CASSQDIGQGEAFF

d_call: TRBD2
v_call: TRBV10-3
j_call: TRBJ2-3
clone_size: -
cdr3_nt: TGTGCCATCACCCCAAGACTAGCGGGGGACACAGATACGCAGTATTTT
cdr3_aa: CAITPRLAGDTDTQYF

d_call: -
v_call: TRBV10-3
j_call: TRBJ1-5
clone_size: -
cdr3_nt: TGTGCCATCAGTGATGGTCCGGGCAATCAGCCCCAGCATTTT
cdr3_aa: CAISDGPGNQPQHF

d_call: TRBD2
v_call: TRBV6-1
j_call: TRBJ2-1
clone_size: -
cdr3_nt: TGTGCCAGTGGACTAGCGGGCTTCAATGAGCAGTTCTTC
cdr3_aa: CASGLAGFNEQFF

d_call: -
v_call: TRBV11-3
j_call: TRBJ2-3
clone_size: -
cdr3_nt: TGTGCCAGCAGCTTAAATAGGGGTCCCCTGTTCACAGATACGCAGTATTTT
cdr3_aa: CASSLNRGPLFTDTQYF

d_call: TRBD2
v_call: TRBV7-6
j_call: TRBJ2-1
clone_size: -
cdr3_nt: TGTGCCAGCAGCTTAGGTGGGACTAGCGGGGGGGGCCACAATGAGCAGTTCTTC
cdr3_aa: CASSLGGTSGGGHNEQFF

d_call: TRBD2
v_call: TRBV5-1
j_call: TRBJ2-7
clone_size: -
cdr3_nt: TGCGCCAGCAGCCCGGGACTAGCGGGGGTAAAAGAGCAGTACTTC
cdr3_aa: CASSPGLAGVKEQYF

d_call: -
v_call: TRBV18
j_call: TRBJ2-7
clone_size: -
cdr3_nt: TGTGCCAGCTCGGCCGGGACAACCTCCTACGAGCAGTACTTC
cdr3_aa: CASSAGTTSYEQYF

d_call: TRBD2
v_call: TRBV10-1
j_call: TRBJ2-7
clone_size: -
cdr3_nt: TGCGCCAGCAGTTCGAGCGGGGGGAACGAGCAGTACTTC
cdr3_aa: CASSSSGGNEQYF

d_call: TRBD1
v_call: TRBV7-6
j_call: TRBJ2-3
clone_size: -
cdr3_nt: TGTGCCAGCAGCTTAGCGTTTCAGGGGGCAGATACGCAGTATTTT
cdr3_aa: CASSLAFQGADTQYF

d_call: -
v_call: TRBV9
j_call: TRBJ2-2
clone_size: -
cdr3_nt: TGTGCCAGCAGCGGACATAGCGGTCTCACCGGGGAGCTGTTTTTT
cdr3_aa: CASSGHSGLTGELFF

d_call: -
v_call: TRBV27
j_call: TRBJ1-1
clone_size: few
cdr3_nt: TGTGCCAGCAGTTCCGGGGAGGGTGGCACTGAAGCTTTCTTT
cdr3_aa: CASSSGEGGTEAFF

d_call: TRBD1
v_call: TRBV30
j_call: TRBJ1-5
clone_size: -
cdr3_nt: TGTGCCTGGAGTGGCCAAGGACAGGGCAATCAGCCCCAGCATTTT
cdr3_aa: CAWSGQGQGNQPQHF

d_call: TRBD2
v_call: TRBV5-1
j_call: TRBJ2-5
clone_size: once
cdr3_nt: TGCGCCAGCAGCTACCCGGGACTAGCGGACCAAGAGACCCAGTACTTC
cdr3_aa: CASSYPGLADQETQYF

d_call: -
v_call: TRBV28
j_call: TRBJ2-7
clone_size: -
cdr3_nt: TGTGCCAGCAGTTTATACTTCGAGCAGTACTTC
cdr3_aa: CASSLYFEQYF

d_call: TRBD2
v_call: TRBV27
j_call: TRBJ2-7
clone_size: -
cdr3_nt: TGTGCCAGCAAAAGCGGGGGGGCCTACGAGCAGTACTTC
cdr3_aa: CASKSGGAYEQYF

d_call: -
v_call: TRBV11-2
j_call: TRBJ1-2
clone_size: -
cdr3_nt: TGTGCCAGCAGCTGGGGGGGCGTTGAGGGTGGCTACACCTTC
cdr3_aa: CASSWGGVEGGYTF

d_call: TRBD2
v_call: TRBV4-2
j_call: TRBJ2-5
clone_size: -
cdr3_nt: TGTGCCAGCAGCCGGGGACTAGGTGAAGAGACCCAGTACTTC
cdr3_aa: CASSRGLGEETQYF

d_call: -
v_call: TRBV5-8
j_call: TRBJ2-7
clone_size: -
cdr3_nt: TGTGCCAGCAGCTTGAAGCCCGCGTACGAGCAGTACTTC
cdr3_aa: CASSLKPAYEQYF

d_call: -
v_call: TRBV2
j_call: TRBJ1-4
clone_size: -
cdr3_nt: TGTGCCAGCAGTGCGACGATACAGGGTAATGAAAAACTGTTTTTT
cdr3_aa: CASSATIQGNEKLFF

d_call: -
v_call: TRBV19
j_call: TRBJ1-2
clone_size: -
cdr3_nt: TGTGCCAGTAGCCCTATCGAACCCTATGGCTACACCTTC
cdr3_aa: CASSPIEPYGYTF

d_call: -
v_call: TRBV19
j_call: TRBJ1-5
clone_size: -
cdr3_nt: TGTGCCAGTAGTATTGCAGGGAATAGGCAGCCCCAGCATTTT
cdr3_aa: CASSIAGNRQPQHF

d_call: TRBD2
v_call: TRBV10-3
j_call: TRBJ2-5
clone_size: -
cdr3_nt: TGTGCCATCAGTCTGCGGGGGGAAGAGACCCAGTACTTC
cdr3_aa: CAISLRGEETQYF

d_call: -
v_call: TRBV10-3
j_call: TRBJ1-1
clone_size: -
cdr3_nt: TGTGCCATCAGTGAGTCGAGGTACGGGAACACTGAAGCTTTCTTT
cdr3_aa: CAISESRYGNTEAFF

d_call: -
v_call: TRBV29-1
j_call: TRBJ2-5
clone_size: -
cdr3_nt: TGCAGCGTTCGGGGGGCTGGACGAGAGACCCAGTACTTC
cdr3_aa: CSVRGAGRETQYF

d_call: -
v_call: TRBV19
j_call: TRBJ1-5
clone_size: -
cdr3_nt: TGTGCCACGAGAGGGGGAAGTAGCAATCAGCCCCAGCATTTT
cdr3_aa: CATRGGSSNQPQHF

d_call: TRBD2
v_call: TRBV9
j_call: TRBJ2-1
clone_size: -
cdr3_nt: TGTGCCAGCAGCGCCCGGACTAGCGGGGGGGCCCTATCAAATGAGCAGTTCTTC
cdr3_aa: CASSARTSGGALSNEQFF

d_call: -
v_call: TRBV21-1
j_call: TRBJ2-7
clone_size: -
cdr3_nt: TGTGCCAGCAGCAGGAAGGGACTAGCCTCTCCCTACGAGCAGTACTTC
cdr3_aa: CASSRKGLASPYEQYF

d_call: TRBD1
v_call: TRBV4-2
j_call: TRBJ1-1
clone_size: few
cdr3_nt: TGTGCCAGCAGCGTTGGGACAGGCCCATCGAACACTGAAGCTTTCTTT
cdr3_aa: CASSVGTGPSNTEAFF

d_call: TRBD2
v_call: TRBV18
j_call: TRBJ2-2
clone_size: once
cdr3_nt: TGTGCCAGCTCACCCCCGGGACTACTCGATAACACCGGGGAGCTGTTTTTT
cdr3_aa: CASSPPGLLDNTGELFF

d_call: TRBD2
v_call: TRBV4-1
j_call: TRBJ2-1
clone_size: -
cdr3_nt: TGCGCCAGCAGCCAGGCTCTTACTAGCGGGGGTCGAAATGAGCAGTTCTTC
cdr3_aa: CASSQALTSGGRNEQFF